The following is a TCR beta chain sequence with its context. Its antigen is not identified. There are 16 residues in the CDR3. Germline CDR1 and CDR2: SGHRS and YFSETQ. Trimming stripped 1 base from V and 4 bases from J, with 17 bases between. TCRdb's copy holds only in-frame clones and misses some; the assay was immunoSEQ multiplex PCR. This table has tens of thousands of clones, roughly 85% appearing once. The data originate from a study of CD4 T cell repertoires in COVID-19. General study results and limits: Sharing of several most expanded SARS-CoV-2-reactive clonotypes across memory subsets suggested intraclonal diversification.

The J gene is TRBJ1-1, the V gene TRBV5-1; perhaps TRBD1 as D (6 bases). Source: CD4+ T cells from peripheral blood, taken after recovery from COVID-19. This TCR was recovered from a human donor who had COVID-19. In nucleotides, the CDR3 is TGCGCCAGCAGCTTGCAGGGGCTAGGATCGAGCACTGAAGCTTTCTTT. Amino acids: CASSLQGLGSSTEAFF.